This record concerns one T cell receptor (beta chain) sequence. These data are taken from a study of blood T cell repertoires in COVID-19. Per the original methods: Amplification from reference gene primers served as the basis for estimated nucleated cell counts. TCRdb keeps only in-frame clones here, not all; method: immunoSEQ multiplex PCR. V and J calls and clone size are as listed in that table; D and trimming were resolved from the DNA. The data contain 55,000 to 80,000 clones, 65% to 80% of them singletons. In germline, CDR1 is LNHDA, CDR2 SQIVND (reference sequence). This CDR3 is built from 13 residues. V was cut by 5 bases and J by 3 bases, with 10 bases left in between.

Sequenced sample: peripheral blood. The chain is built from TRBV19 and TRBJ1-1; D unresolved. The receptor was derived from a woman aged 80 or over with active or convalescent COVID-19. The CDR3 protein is CASSAGLYTEAFF. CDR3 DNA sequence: TGTGCCAGTAGTGCAGGACTTTACACTGAAGCTTTCTTT.